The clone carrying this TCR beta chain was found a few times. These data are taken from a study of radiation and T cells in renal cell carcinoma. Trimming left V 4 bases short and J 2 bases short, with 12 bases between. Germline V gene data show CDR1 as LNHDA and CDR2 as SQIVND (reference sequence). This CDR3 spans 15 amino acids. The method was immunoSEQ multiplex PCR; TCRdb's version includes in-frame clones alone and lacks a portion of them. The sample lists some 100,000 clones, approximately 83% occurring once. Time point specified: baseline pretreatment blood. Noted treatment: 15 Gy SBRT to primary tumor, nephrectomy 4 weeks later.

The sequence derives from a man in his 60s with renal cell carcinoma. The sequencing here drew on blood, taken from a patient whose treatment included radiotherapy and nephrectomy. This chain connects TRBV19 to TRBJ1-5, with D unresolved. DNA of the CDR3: TGTGCCAGTAGTACGGGATCGTCTGGCAATCAGCCCCAGCATTTT. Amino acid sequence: CASSTGSSGNQPQHF.